This T cell receptor (beta chain) is drawn from a study of cytomegalovirus exposure and HLA in healthy donors. Comments on this clone: As yet, its antigen is unknown.

CDR3 length: 17 residues. Germline trimming cut 4 bases from V and 3 bases from J; bases unmatched to any gene: 15. Germline assignment: CDR1 PRHDT and CDR2 FYEKMQ (reference sequence). Repertoires were generated with immunoSEQ multiplex PCR, while TCRdb's copy carries only in-frame clones and drops some. The data contain tens of thousands of clones, approximately 93% of them singletons. Study observations and caveats: A classifier reportedly called cytomegalovirus status with high sensitivity and specificity. Investigators reported 150 to 200 TCR beta chains as tied to cytomegalovirus. There were some public TCRs occurring in many donors, but most TCR sequences were rare. The authors confirmed in vitro that three CMV-associated chains were specific for CMV antigens.

This chain connects TRBV13 to TRBJ2-7; TRBD2 matches 7 bases. Sequencing was done on a sample of PBMCs. The receptor was derived from a man aged 18 to 30 in good health and CMV-seropositive. The CDR3 region has the DNA TGTGCCAGCAGCTCCGGCCCCGCCGCGGGACTATTCTACGAGCAGTACTTC. Translating it yields CASSSGPAAGLFYEQYF.